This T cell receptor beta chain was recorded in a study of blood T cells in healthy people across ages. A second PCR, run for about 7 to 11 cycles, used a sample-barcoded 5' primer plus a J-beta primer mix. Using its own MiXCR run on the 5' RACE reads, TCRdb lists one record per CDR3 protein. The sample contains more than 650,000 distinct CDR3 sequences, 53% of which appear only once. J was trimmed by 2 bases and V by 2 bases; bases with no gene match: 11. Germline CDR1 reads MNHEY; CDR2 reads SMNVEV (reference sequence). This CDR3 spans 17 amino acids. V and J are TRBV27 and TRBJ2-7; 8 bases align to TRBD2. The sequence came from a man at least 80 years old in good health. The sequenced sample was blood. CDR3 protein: CASSLRMTSGRTYEQYF. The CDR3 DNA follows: TGTGCCAGCAGTTTAAGGATGACCAGCGGGAGAACCTACGAGCAGTACTTC.